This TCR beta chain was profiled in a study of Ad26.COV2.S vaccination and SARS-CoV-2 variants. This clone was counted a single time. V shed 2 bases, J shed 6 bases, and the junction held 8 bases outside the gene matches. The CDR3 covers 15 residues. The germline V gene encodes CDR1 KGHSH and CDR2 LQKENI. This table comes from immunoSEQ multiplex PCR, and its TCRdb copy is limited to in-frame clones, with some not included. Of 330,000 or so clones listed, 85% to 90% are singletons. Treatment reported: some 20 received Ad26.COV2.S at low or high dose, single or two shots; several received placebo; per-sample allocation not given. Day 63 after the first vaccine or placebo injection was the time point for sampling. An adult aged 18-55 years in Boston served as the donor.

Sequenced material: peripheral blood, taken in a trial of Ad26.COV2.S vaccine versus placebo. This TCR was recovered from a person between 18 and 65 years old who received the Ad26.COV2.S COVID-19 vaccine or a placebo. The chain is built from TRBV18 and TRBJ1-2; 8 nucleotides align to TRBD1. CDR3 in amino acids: CASSPFQGAQDGYTF. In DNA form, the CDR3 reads TGTGCCAGCTCACCATTCCAGGGGGCGCAGGATGGCTACACCTTC.